The rows below give T cell receptor beta chains drawn from one sample of a study of cytomegalovirus exposure and HLA in healthy donors. Generated by immunoSEQ multiplex PCR, the TCRdb table keeps only in-frame clones and is missing some. This sample has 110,000 to 150,000 clones, with around 9.7% found just once. The sample was PBMCs. The receptors originated from a man over 45 in good health and CMV-seronegative. CDR3s include the opening cysteine and the closing phenylalanine or tryptophan. Fields, in order: CDR3 protein, CDR3 DNA, J gene, clone size, V gene, D gene. A D gene is named only where the DNA matches it firmly. A clone size is listed for some rows: how often the clone was seen (once, few, many), or a class if it is expanded.

CDR3 protein: CSVAPLAGSWNEQFF
CDR3 DNA: TGCAGCGTTGCCCCACTAGCGGGATCGTGGAATGAGCAGTTCTTC
J gene: TRBJ2-1
clone size: few
V gene: TRBV29-1
D gene: TRBD2

CDR3 protein: CASWLTGGNAEAFF
CDR3 DNA: TGTGCCAGTTGGCTAACAGGGGGCAACGCTGAAGCTTTCTTT
J gene: TRBJ1-1
clone size: few
V gene: TRBV19
D gene: TRBD1

CDR3 protein: CAISDRSGSSYNEQFF
CDR3 DNA: TGTGCCATCAGTGACCGGAGCGGGTCATCCTACAATGAGCAGTTCTTC
J gene: TRBJ2-1
clone size: few
V gene: TRBV10-3
D gene: NA

CDR3 protein: CASKTGTGGREQYF
CDR3 DNA: TGTGCCAGCAAAACCGGGACAGGGGGCCGGGAGCAGTACTTC
J gene: TRBJ2-7
clone size: NA
V gene: TRBV28
D gene: TRBD1

CDR3 protein: CASSYLQGAPNTEAFF
CDR3 DNA: TGTGCCAGCAGTTACTTACAGGGGGCCCCGAACACTGAAGCTTTCTTT
J gene: TRBJ1-1
clone size: few
V gene: TRBV6-5
D gene: TRBD1

CDR3 protein: CASSVGSQAGYTF
CDR3 DNA: TGTGCCAGCAGCGTAGGATCGCAGGCGGGCTACACCTTC
J gene: TRBJ1-2
clone size: NA
V gene: TRBV9
D gene: NA

CDR3 protein: CAWSRGNSNQPQHF
CDR3 DNA: TGTGCCTGGAGTCGAGGGAATAGCAATCAGCCCCAGCATTTT
J gene: TRBJ1-5
clone size: NA
V gene: TRBV30
D gene: NA

CDR3 protein: CATRELGAETQYF
CDR3 DNA: TGCGCCACCAGGGAGTTGGGGGCGGAGACCCAGTACTTC
J gene: TRBJ2-5
clone size: NA
V gene: TRBV10-2
D gene: NA

CDR3 protein: CASSLLRYEQYF
CDR3 DNA: TGTGCCAGCAGCTTACTCCGCTACGAGCAGTACTTC
J gene: TRBJ2-7
clone size: NA
V gene: TRBV7-9
D gene: NA

CDR3 protein: CASSVASPRGGLNTEAFF
CDR3 DNA: TGTGCCAGCAGCGTAGCATCTCCCAGGGGTGGTTTGAACACTGAAGCTTTCTTT
J gene: TRBJ1-1
clone size: NA
V gene: TRBV9
D gene: NA

CDR3 protein: CASSLLGHGTTGELFF
CDR3 DNA: TGCGCCAGCAGCTTGCTGGGACACGGAACCACCGGGGAGCTGTTTTTT
J gene: TRBJ2-2
clone size: NA
V gene: TRBV5-1
D gene: NA

CDR3 protein: CASSRTQGTGELFF
CDR3 DNA: TGTGCCAGCAGTCGAACCCAGGGGACCGGGGAGCTGTTTTTT
J gene: TRBJ2-2
clone size: few
V gene: TRBV11-1
D gene: NA

CDR3 protein: CASSMLAGGTTDTQYF
CDR3 DNA: TGTGCCAGTAGTATGCTAGCGGGGGGCACGACAGATACGCAGTATTTT
J gene: TRBJ2-3
clone size: NA
V gene: TRBV19
D gene: TRBD2

CDR3 protein: CASSTLGGGPKEQFF
CDR3 DNA: TGTGCCAGCAGTACACTAGGGGGAGGGCCCAAGGAGCAGTTCTTC
J gene: TRBJ2-1
clone size: NA
V gene: TRBV6-1
D gene: NA

CDR3 protein: CASSLGGANSGNTIYF
CDR3 DNA: TGTGCCAGCAGCTTGGGTGGGGCGAACTCTGGAAACACCATATATTTT
J gene: TRBJ1-3
clone size: few
V gene: TRBV7-6
D gene: NA

CDR3 protein: CASSIWGTSNQPQHF
CDR3 DNA: TGTGCCAGTAGTATTTGGGGCACCAGCAATCAGCCCCAGCATTTT
J gene: TRBJ1-5
clone size: NA
V gene: TRBV19
D gene: NA

CDR3 protein: CASSLPTGTNTEAFF
CDR3 DNA: TGTGCCAGCAGCCTCCCGACAGGGACGAACACTGAAGCTTTCTTT
J gene: TRBJ1-1
clone size: few
V gene: TRBV5-6
D gene: TRBD1

CDR3 protein: CASSGAGPNQPQHF
CDR3 DNA: TGTGCCAGCAGTGGTGCAGGGCCCAATCAGCCCCAGCATTTT
J gene: TRBJ1-5
clone size: few
V gene: TRBV6-1
D gene: NA